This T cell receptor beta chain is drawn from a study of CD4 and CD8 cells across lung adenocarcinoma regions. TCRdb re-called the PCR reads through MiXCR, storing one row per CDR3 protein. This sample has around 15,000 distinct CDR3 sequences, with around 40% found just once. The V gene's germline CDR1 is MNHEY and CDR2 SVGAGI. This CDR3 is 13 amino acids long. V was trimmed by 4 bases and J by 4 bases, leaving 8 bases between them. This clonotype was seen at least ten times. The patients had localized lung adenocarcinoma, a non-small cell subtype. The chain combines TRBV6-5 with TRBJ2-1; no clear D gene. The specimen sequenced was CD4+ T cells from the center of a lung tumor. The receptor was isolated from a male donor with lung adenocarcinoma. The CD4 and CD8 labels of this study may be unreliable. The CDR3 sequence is CASSWHLYNEQFF. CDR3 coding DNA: TGTGCCAGCAGTTGGCATTTATACAATGAGCAGTTCTTC.